The 21 T cell receptor beta chains below all came from one sample that was sequenced in a study of post-analysis software for immune sequencing data (dated by TCRdb to between 2014 and 2017). Findings and caveats that apply to the study as a whole: Significantly higher frequencies in patients than in controls were found for roughly five TRBV segments, including TRBV5-6, TRBV5-1 and TRBV20-1.

Library construction relied on PCR. These reads were obtained on an Illumina HiSeq 2500. To reduce PCR and sequencing biases, unique molecular identifiers were incorporated into the TCR beta cDNA libraries. The public reads were quality trimmed at Q25 with fastp and then assembled into clones with MiXCR by TCRdb, keeping productive beta chains. Entries are consolidated by CDR3 protein sequence, retaining the most common genes and DNA. The sample contains about 680,000 distinct CDR3 sequences, 55% to 70% of them found a single time. Approximately 10% of the sample is held by the ten biggest clonotypes. These TCRs are of unknown antigen specificity. The sequenced sample consisted of blood. The receptor source for this set is a girl aged 2-10 years with multiple sclerosis.

This clonotype was seen more than once but under ten times. The genes are TRBV4-2 and TRBJ2-5; D possibly corresponds to TRBD2 (5 bases). This CDR3 region has 14 residues. Trimming cost V 1 base and J 9 bases, with 15 bases left between them. The V gene's germline CDR1 is LGHNA and CDR2 YNFKEQ. The CDR3 nucleotides read TGTGCCAGCAGCCAAGTATATGGTCCGGAGGCCCAGTACTTC. Residues: CASSQVYGPEAQYF.

The CDR3 reads CSARKRATYNEQFF. In DNA, the CDR3 is TGCAGTGCTAGAAAGCGGGCTACCTACAATGAGCAGTTCTTC. J is TRBJ2-1 and V is TRBV20-1, with a tentative D call TRBD2 (6 bases). The CDR3 covers 14 residues. Deletions cut 2 bases from V and 2 bases from J, with 10 bases between. From germline, CDR1 is DFQATT and CDR2 SNEGSKA (reference sequence).

This clonotype was recorded once. The chain uses TRBV4-2 and TRBJ2-1; D is unresolved. Germline V lookup: CDR1 LGHNA, CDR2 YNFKEQ. The CDR3 is 12 residues long. Trimming took off 2 bases at V and 5 bases at J, with 4 bases between the two ends. The CDR3 DNA sequence: TGTGCCAGCAGCCAACAAAACAATGAGCAGTTCTTC. Translation gives CASSQQNNEQFF.

This clonotype was seen a few times. This chain links TRBV25-1 with TRBJ2-7; D is perhaps TRBD1 (6 bases). Trimming took off 9 bases at V and 4 bases at J, with 10 bases between the two ends. This CDR3 has 11 residues. The germline V gene encodes CDR1 MGHDK and CDR2 SYGVNS. In nucleotides, the CDR3 is TGTGCCAGAAACAGGGAGTACGAGCAGTACTTC. It is translated as CARNREYEQYF.

The V and J genes are TRBV10-3 and TRBJ2-1, with TRBD1 matching over 9 bases. Germline V gives CDR1 ENHRY, CDR2 SYGVKD. V shed 6 bases, J shed 7 bases, and the junction held 7 bases outside the gene matches. There are 14 residues in the CDR3. CDR3 sequence (DNA): TGTGCCATCAGACGGGACAGGGAAGGAAATGAGCAGTTCTTC. Its protein product is CAIRRDREGNEQFF.

The chain is built from TRBV11-2 and TRBJ2-1, with 16 bases lining up with TRBD2. The V and J ends lost 8 bases and 4 bases, in that order; junction bases with no gene match: 8. The CDR3 sequence is 17 residues long. The germline CDR1 and CDR2 sequences are SGHAT and FQNNGV. CDR3 in amino acids: CASGPGLAGGPYNEQFF. CDR3 DNA: TGTGCCAGCGGCCCGGGACTAGCGGGAGGGCCTTACAATGAGCAGTTCTTC.

This clonotype was seen a few times. V is TRBV11-1 and J is TRBJ2-5; tentatively, D is TRBD2 (6 bases). V lost 3 bases and J lost 5, with 16 bases in between. This CDR3 contains 15 residues. The germline gives CDR1 SGHAT, CDR2 FQDESV (reference sequence). CDR3 amino acids: CASSFGGFGSETQYF. The DNA for the CDR3 is TGTGCCAGCAGCTTTGGAGGGTTTGGCTCGGAGACCCAGTACTTC. Together with reference TRBV11-1 and TRBJ2-5, the CDR3 gives the full variable domain: EAEVAQSPRYKITEKSQAVAFWCDPISGHATLYWYRQILGQGPELLVQFQDESVVDDSQLPKDRFSAERLKGVDSTLKIQPAELGDSAMYLCASSFGGFGSETQYFGPGTRLLVL.

This clonotype was seen a few times. The chain uses TRBV29-1 and TRBJ2-3; 8 bases map to TRBD2. CDR1 is SQVTM, CDR2 ANQGSEA, per germline. The CDR3 has 15 residues. V shed 6 bases and J 6 bases; nucleotides not matched to a gene: 14. The CDR3 spells CSVPGPSGGIDTQYF. The DNA for the CDR3 is TGCAGCGTCCCGGGCCCCAGCGGGGGCATCGATACGCAGTATTTT.

This clonotype came up once. The V call is TRBV6-5, the J call TRBJ2-5; weak D call: TRBD1 (5 bases). V was shortened by 6 bases and J by 1 base, with 15 bases between the two germline ends. Germline lookup yields CDR1 MNHEY and CDR2 SVGAGI. There are 15 residues in the CDR3. The CDR3 sequence is CASSAEQGIQETQYF. The CDR3 coding sequence is TGTGCCAGCAGCGCCGAGCAGGGAATCCAAGAGACCCAGTACTTC.

Regarding this clonotype: Mismatch with germline at one junction end may stem from a read error. The chain has TRBV20-1 and TRBJ2-3; the match to TRBD2 covers 12 bases. There are 17 residues in the CDR3. CDR1 is DFQATT and CDR2 is SNEGSKA in the germline V gene (reference sequence). CDR3 bases: TGCAGTGCCAGAGGCACTAGCGGGAGGAGGCTCACAGATACGCAGTATTTT. It specifies CSARGTSGRRLTDTQYF.

The rearrangement uses TRBV15 and TRBJ2-7; the match to TRBD1 covers 7 bases. Germline V gene lookup returns CDR1 LNHNV and CDR2 YYDKDF (reference sequence). CDR3 length equals 14 residues. With 3 bases clipped from V and 2 bases from J, the junction kept 4 bases outside the gene matches. The chain's CDR3 is CATSRAGGPYEQYF. The CDR3 bases are TGTGCCACCAGCAGGGCAGGGGGACCCTACGAGCAGTACTTC.

This clonotype was recorded only once. The chain has TRBV14 and TRBJ2-7; no definite D call. The DNA end is more similar to TRBJ2-5, so the J call may be wrong. The CDR3 totals 14 residues. Germline values: CDR1 SGHDN, CDR2 FVKESK. The CDR3 sequence is CASSQGTHQETQYF. DNA for the CDR3: TGTGCCAGCAGCCAAGGGACCCACCAAGAGACCCAGTACTTC.

The chain uses TRBV20-1 and TRBJ2-5, with D maybe TRBD2 (5 bases). The closer fit of TRBJ2-7 to the DNA end suggests the J call may be wrong. The CDR3 contains 12 residues. Germline V gene sequence: CDR1 DFQATT, CDR2 SNEGSKA (reference sequence). CDR3 coding DNA: TGCAGTGTGCCACTGGCGGGTGCCGAGCAGTACTTC. Translating it yields CSVPLAGAEQYF.

DNA of the CDR3: TGCAGCGTCCAAAGGGATCTGCGGGAGACCCAGTACTTC. Translating it yields CSVQRDLRETQYF. This chain joins TRBV29-1 and TRBJ2-7; D gene ambiguous. The end of the DNA aligns better with TRBJ2-5, so the J call may be wrong. Germline CDR1 reads SQVTM; CDR2 reads ANQGSEA. This CDR3 has 13 amino acids.

This chain links TRBV6-6 with TRBJ1-1, with D maybe TRBD1 (5 bases). Per germline, CDR1 MNHNY and CDR2 SVGAGI (reference sequence). The V end lost 7 bases, the J end lost 5 bases, and 17 bases lay between the germline ends. The CDR3 totals 14 residues. The CDR3 region has the DNA TGTGCCAGCAATTCGCAGGGCTGGGAAACTGAAGCTTTCTTT. It encodes CASNSQGWETEAFF.

The V and J genes are TRBV5-5 and TRBJ2-7; unclear D gene. The end of the DNA fits TRBJ2-4 better, so the J call may be wrong. In germline, CDR1 is SGHKS, CDR2 YYEKEE (reference sequence). This CDR3 has 13 amino acids. CDR3 coding DNA: TGTGCCAGCAGCCCCACGATAACTAACATTCAGTACTTC. Amino acids: CASSPTITNIQYF.

This chain joins TRBV20-1 and TRBJ1-2, with D tentatively TRBD1 (5 bases). Germline V gene lookup returns CDR1 DFQATT and CDR2 SNEGSKA (reference sequence). The CDR3 is 13 amino acids. V was trimmed by 1 base and J by 10 bases, leaving 16 bases between them. CDR3: CSARGAIRGFYTF. In DNA, the CDR3 is TGCAGTGCTAGAGGCGCTATAAGGGGATTCTACACCTTC.

This rearrangement joins TRBV20-1 to TRBJ1-2, with TRBD1 matching over 9 bases. The J segment lost 5 bases and the V segment lost 1 base, leaving 5 bases of the junction unmatched. The CDR3 totals 14 residues. Germline loops: CDR1 DFQATT, CDR2 SNEGSKA (reference sequence). CDR3 loop: CSARGTGAVYGYTF. The CDR3 DNA reads TGCAGTGCTAGAGGGACAGGGGCCGTTTATGGCTACACCTTC.

The CDR3 here is CASSPGASLLQYF. CDR3 bases: TGTGCCAGCAGCCCTGGGGCTAGCTTGTTGCAGTACTTC. The chain recombines TRBV5-6 with TRBJ2-7; D could derive from TRBD1 or TRBD2 (5 bases each). V lost 4 bases to trimming and J lost 9 bases, with 17 bases between them. Germline CDR1 reads SGHDT; CDR2 reads YYEEEE. The CDR3 is 13 residues long.

This clonotype was picked up a small number of times. V gene TRBV3-1 combines with J gene TRBJ2-7; D ambiguous. CDR1 and CDR2 (germline): LGHDT, YNNKEL (reference sequence). The CDR3 covers 13 residues. The V end lost 1 base, the J end lost 6 bases, and 10 bases lay between the germline ends. The CDR3 protein is CASSQVASGEQYF. Here the CDR3 DNA reads TGTGCCAGCAGCCAAGTGGCGAGTGGCGAGCAGTACTTC.

The V and J genes are TRBV12-3 or TRBV12-4 and TRBJ1-1; D unclear. With 1 base removed from V and 5 bases from J, the gap between germline ends came to 8 bases. CDR3 length: 13 residues. The CDR3 here is CASSLEGSTEAFF. CDR3 coding DNA: TGTGCCAGCAGTTTAGAGGGTAGTACTGAAGCTTTCTTT.